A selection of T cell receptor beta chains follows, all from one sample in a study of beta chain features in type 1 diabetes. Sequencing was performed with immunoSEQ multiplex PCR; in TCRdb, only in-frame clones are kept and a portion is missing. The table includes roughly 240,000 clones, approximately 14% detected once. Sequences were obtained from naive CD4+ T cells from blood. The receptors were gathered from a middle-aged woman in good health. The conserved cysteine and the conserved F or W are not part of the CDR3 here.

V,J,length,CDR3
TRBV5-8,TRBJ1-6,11,ASQPDRDSPLH
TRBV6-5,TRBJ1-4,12,ASRGPGQNEKLF
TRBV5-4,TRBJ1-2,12,ASSYGQTNYGYT
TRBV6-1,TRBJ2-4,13,ASSEGGTGRHIQY
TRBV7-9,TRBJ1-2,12,ASSLLQGRDGYT
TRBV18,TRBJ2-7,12,ASSPEGGSYEQY
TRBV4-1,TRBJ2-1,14,ASSQPTSGRLNEQF
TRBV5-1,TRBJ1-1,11,ASSFTGDTEAF
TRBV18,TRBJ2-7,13,ASSPPSGGADEQY
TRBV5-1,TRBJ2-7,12,ASSLDGGGYEQY
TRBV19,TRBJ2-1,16,ASSILGDMRGVYNEQF
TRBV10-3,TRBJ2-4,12,AISESNSKNIQY
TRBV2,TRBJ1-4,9,ASTTDEKLF
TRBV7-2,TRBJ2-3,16,ASSTPPAGAPSTDTQY
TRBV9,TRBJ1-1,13,ASSPRQDLNTEAF
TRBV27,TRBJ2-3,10,ASSPGQGSQY
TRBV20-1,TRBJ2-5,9,SLTVSGTQY
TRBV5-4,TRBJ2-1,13,ASSLGGTGGNEQF
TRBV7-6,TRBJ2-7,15,ASSPRTGTIPGYEQY
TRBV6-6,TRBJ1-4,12,ASGNRVGNEKLF
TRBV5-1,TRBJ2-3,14,ASSLVLAGATDTQY
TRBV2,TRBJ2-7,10,ASTEGIYEQY
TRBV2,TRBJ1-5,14,ASSERRTDSNQPQH
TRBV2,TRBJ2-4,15,ASSNYGTGVAKNIQY
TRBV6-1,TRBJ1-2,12,ATPGQVLFYGYT
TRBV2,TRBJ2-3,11,ATGTSGGDTQY
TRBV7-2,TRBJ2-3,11,ASSLALPDTQY
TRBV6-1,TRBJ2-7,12,ASSETQASPEQY
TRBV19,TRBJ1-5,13,ASSVGQVYNQPQH
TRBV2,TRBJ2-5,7,ASGETQY
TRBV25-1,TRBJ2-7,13,ASSMPAGQAYEQY
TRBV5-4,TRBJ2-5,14,ASSSRLAGGLETQY
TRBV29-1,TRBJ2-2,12,SVEENLNTGELF
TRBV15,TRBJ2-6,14,ATSRGTGSGANVLT
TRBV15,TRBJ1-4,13,ATSTPGTTNEKLF
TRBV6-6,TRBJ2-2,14,ASSYSTGGIAGELF
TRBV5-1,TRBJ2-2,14,ASRAGGGTNTGELF
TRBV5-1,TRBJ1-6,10,ASSFPGGPLH
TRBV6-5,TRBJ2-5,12,ASSTGTGLQTQY
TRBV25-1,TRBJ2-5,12,ASSPRGLRETQY